This TCR beta chain was profiled in a study of blood T cell repertoires in COVID-19. Assay used: immunoSEQ multiplex PCR; TCRdb lists only in-frame clones, some missing. The repertoire includes approximately 210,000 clones, 80% to 85% of them detected once, and approximately 5% sits in the top ten. The CDR3 contains 17 residues. The specimen was peripheral blood. This receptor was obtained from a human donor in a cohort sampled during active COVID-19. The V call is TRBV21-1, the J call TRBJ1-3; the table's D call of TRBD1 was not tested on the DNA. TRBV21-1 is flagged as a pseudogene. The CDR3 DNA is TGTGCCAGCAGCAAAGGAGAACAGCCTTCCTCTGGAAACACCATATATTTT. Its translation is CASSKGEQPSSGNTIYF.